This T cell receptor (beta chain) was sequenced during a study of blood T cell repertoires in COVID-19. The wider study: In each case, the material was cDNA or gDNA derived from T cells, B-cell-depleted T cells, or PBMCs.

Original processing notes: Reference gene primer amplification in the assay estimated nucleated cell counts. Assay: immunoSEQ multiplex PCR; the TCRdb copy retains only in-frame clones and omits some. V and J calls and clone size are given by that table; D and trimming were obtained from the DNA. The repertoire holds around 250,000 clones, with around 83% as singletons. The sequenced sample consisted of peripheral blood. The TCR originated in a man younger than 40 who had recovered from COVID-19.

CDR3 protein: CASSQEGRDYSNQPQHF. CDR3 sequence (DNA): TGTGCCAGCAGCCAAGAAGGAAGGGACTATAGCAATCAGCCCCAGCATTTT. The chain has TRBV3-1 (or the pseudogene TRBV3-2) and TRBJ1-5, with D tentatively TRBD1 (5 bases). The CDR3 is made up of 17 amino acids. Germline CDR1 LGHDT, CDR2 YNNKEL (reference sequence). Deletions cut 0 bases from V and 0 bases from J, with 12 bases between.